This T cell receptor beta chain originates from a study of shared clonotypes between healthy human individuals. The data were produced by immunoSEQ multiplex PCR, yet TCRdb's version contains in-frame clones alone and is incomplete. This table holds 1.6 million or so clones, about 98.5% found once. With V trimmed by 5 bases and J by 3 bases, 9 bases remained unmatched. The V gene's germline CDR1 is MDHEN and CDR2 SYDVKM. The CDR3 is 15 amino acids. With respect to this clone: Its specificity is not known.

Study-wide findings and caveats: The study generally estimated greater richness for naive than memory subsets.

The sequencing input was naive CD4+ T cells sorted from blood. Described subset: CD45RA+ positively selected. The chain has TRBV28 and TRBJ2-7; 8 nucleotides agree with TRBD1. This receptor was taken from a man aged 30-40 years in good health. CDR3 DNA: TGTGCCAGCAGTATGCGGACAGGGCAGCTCTACGAGCAGTACTTC. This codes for CASSMRTGQLYEQYF.